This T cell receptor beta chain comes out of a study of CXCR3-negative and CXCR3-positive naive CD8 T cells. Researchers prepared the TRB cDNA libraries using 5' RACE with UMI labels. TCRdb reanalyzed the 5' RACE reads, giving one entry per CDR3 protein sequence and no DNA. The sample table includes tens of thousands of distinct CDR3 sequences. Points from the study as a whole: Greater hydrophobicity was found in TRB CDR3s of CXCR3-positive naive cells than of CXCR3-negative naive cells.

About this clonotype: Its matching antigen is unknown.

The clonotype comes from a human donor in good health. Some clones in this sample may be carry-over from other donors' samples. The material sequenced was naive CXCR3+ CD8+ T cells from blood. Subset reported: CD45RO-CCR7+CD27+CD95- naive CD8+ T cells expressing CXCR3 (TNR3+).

The CDR3 loop reads CASSFGERDITGELFF. J is TRBJ2-2 and V is TRBV28; TCRdb's D gene call, TRBD1, goes unchecked for lack of DNA. Germline assignment: CDR1 MDHEN and CDR2 SYDVKM. The CDR3 is made up of 16 amino acids.